The present TCR beta chain was sequenced within a study of CD8 T cells in Susac syndrome. Turning to this clonotype: The antigen is unknown.

The study's findings and limits: The authors acknowledged that the study's TCR sequencing and HLA analysis involved relatively few individuals.

CD8+ and CD4+ T cells from blood underwent TCR beta sequencing, which was carried out in a high-throughput format. Negative isolation yielded CD4+ and CD8+ T cells, and FACS enriched TEMRA cells. The germline V gene encodes CDR1 SQVTM and CDR2 ANQGSEA. CDR3 length: 12 residues. Trimming cost V 1 base and J 4 bases, with 7 bases left between them. An input of roughly 0.5 to 1 ug of RNA was subjected to reverse transcription using random hexamers. Across 54 Vbeta and 13 Jbeta, TCR beta CDR3 was amplified with immunoSEQ multiplex PCR. Each CDR3 protein gets one entry after TCRdb re-called the immunoSEQ multiplex PCR reads with MiXCR. The data show approximately 120,000 distinct CDR3 sequences, about 90% seen once.

This sequence was found in a human donor with multiple sclerosis. The V gene is TRBV29-1, the J gene TRBJ1-1; the D is unclear. The sequenced material came from CD8+ T cells from PBMCs. In DNA form, the CDR3 reads TGCAGCGTTGAAGTTTCACCCACTGAAGCTTTCTTT. It yields the protein CSVEVSPTEAFF.